The present entry profiles one TCR beta chain with its context. Seattle patients were enrolled during active infection and followed longitudinally. Per the authors' pipeline: Amplification from reference gene primers served as the basis for estimated nucleated cell counts. Using immunoSEQ multiplex PCR, the repertoire was profiled, and TCRdb retains in-frame clones only, with some absent. The V and J calls and clone size come from that table; D and trimming were worked out from the DNA. This table holds over 250,000 clones, 90% to 95% found once. This specimen comes from a study of blood T cell repertoires in COVID-19. Specimen: peripheral blood. The sequence derives from a woman between 25 and 40 years old with COVID-19, enrolled during active disease.

CDR3 sequence: CASRGGLIQPQHF. The DNA of the CDR3 is TGTGCCAGCAGGGGGGGACTGATTCAGCCCCAGCATTTT. This chain connects TRBV2 to TRBJ1-5, with D perhaps matching TRBD1 (5 bases). CDR3 length: 13 residues. V was pared by 6 bases and J by 6 bases, with 12 bases between. Germline V CDR1 and CDR2: SNHLY, FYNNEI.